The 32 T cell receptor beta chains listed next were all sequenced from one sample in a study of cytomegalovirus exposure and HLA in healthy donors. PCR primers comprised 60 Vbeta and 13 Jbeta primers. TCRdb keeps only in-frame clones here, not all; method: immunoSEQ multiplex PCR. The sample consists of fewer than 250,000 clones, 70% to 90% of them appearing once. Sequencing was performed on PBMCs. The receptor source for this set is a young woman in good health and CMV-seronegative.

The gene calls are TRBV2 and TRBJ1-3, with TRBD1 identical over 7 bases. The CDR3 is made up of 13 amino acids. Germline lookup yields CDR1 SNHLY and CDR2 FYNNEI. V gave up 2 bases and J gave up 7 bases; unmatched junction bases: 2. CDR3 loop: CASSERGLNTIYF. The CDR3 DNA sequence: TGTGCCAGCAGTGAAAGGGGGCTGAACACCATATATTTT. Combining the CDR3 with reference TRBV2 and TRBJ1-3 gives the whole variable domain EPEVTQTPSHQVTQMGQEVILRCVPISNHLYFYWYRQILGQKVEFLVSFYNNEISEKSEIFDDQFSVERPDGSNFTLKIRSTKLEDSAMYFCASSERGLNTIYFGEGSWLTVV.

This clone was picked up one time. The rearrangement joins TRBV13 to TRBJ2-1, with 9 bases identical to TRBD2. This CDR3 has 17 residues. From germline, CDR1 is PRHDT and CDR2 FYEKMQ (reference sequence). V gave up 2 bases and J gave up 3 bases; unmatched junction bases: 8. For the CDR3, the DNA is TGTGCCAGCAGCTTAAAGCAGCGACTAGCGGACTACAATGAGCAGTTCTTC. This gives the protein CASSLKQRLADYNEQFF.

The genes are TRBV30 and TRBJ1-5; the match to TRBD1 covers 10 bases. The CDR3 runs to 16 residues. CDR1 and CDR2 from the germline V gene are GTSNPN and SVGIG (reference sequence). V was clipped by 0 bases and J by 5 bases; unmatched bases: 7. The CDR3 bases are TGTGCCTGGAGTGTCCCGACAGGGGGCGCAGATCAGCCCCAGCATTTT. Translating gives CAWSVPTGGADQPQHF.

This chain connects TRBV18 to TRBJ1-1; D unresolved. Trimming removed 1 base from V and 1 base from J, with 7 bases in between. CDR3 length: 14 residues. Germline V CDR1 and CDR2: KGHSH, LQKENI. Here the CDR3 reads CASSPQQRNTEAFF. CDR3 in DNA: TGTGCCAGCTCACCACAACAGAGGAACACTGAAGCTTTCTTT.

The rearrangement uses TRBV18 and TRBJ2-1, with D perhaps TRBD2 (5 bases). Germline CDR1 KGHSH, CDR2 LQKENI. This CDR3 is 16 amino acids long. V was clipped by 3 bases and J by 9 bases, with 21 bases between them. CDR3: CASSPQSRVEAGEQFF. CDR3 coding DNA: TGTGCCAGCTCACCCCAATCCCGAGTGGAGGCTGGTGAGCAGTTCTTC.

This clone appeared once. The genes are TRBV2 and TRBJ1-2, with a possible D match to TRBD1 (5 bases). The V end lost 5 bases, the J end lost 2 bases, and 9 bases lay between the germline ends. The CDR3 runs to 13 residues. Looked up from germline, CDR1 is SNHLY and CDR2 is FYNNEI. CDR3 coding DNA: TGTGCCAGCAGTATGACAGAAAACTATGGCTACACCTTC. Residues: CASSMTENYGYTF.

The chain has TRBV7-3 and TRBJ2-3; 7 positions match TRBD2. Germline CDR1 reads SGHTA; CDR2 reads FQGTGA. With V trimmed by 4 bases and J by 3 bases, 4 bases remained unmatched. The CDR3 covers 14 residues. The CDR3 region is CASSSWGGTDTQYF. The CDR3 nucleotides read TGTGCCAGCAGCTCTTGGGGAGGGACAGATACGCAGTATTTT. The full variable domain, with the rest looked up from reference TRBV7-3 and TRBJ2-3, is GAGVSQTPSNKVTEKGKYVELRCDPISGHTALYWYRQSLGQGPEFLIYFQGTGAADDSGLPNDRFFAVRPEGSVSTLKIQRTERGDSAVYLCASSSWGGTDTQYFGPGTRLTVL.

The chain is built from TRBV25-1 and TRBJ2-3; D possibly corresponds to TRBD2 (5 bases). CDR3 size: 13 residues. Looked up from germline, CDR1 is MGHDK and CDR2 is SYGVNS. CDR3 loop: CAIGRTGTDTQYF. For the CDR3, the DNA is TGTGCAATAGGGCGGACTGGCACAGATACGCAGTATTTT.

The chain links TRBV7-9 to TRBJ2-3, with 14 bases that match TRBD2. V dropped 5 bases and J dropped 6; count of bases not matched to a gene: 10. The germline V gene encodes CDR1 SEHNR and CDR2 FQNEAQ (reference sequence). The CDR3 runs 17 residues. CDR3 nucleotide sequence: TGTGCCAGCAGCCGTTCCGGGACTAGCGGGAGTTTCGATACGCAGTATTTT. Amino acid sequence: CASSRSGTSGSFDTQYF. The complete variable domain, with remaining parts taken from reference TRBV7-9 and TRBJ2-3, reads DTGVSQNPRHKITKRGQNVTFRCDPISEHNRLYWYRQTLGQGPEFLTYFQNEAQLEKSRLLSDRFSAERPKGSFSTLEIQRTEQGDSAMYLCASSRSGTSGSFDTQYFGPGTRLTVL.

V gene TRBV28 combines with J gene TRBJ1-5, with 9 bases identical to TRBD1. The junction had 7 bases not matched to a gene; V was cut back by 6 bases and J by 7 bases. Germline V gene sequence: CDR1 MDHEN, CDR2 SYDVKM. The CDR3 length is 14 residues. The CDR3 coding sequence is TGTGCCAGCAGCCAGGGACAGGGAAGGCAGCCCCAGCATTTT. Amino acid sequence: CASSQGQGRQPQHF.

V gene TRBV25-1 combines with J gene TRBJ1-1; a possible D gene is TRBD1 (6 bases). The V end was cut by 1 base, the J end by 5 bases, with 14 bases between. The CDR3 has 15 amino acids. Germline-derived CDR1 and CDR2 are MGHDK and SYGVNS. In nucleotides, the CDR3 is TGTGCCAGCAGTGAATGGGGACAAGAGGGTACTGAAGCTTTCTTT. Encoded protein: CASSEWGQEGTEAFF. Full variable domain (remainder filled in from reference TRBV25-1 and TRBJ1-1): EADIYQTPRYLVIGTGKKITLECSQTMGHDKMYWYQQDPGMELHLIHYSYGVNSTEKGDLSSESTVSRIRTEHFPLTLESARPSHTSQYLCASSEWGQEGTEAFFGQGTRLTVV.

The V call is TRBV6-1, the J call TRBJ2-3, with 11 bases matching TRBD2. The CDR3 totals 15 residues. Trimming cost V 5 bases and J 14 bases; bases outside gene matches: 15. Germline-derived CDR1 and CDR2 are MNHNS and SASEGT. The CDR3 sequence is CASSSGTSGVPVGYF. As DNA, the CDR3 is TGTGCCAGCAGTAGCGGGACTAGCGGCGTCCCGGTGGGGTATTTT.

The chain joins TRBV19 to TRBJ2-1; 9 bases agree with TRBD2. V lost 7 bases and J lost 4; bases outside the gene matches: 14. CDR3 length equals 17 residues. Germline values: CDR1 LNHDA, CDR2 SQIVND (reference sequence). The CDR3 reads CASNRYAGGSPYNEQFF. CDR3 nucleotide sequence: TGTGCCAGTAACCGGTACGCGGGAGGGTCCCCTTACAATGAGCAGTTCTTC.

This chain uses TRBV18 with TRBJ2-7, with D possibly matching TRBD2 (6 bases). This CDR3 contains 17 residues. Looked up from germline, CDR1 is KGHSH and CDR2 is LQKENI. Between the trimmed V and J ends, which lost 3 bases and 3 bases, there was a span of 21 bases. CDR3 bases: TGTGCCAGCTCACCCGGGGGTGCCGGGACTTATGGCTACGAGCAGTACTTC. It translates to CASSPGGAGTYGYEQYF.

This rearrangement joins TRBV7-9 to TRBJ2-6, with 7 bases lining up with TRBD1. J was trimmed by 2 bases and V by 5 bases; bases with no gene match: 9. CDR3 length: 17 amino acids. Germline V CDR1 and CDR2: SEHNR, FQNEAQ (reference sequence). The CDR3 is CASSDRQGNPGANVLTF. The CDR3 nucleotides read TGTGCCAGCAGCGACCGACAGGGAAACCCTGGGGCCAACGTCCTGACTTTC.

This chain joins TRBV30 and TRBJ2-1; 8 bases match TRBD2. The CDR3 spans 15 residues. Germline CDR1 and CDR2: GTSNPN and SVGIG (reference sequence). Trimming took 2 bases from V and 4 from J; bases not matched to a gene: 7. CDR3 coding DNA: TGTGCCTGGAGTTTGGGCGGGGGGCCTTACAATGAGCAGTTCTTC. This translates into CAWSLGGGPYNEQFF.

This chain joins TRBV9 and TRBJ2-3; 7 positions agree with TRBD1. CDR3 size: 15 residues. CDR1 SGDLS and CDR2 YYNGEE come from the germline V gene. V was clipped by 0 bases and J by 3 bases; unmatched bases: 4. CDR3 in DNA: TGTGCCAGCAGCGTAGATGGGACAGCAACAGATACGCAGTATTTT. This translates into CASSVDGTATDTQYF.

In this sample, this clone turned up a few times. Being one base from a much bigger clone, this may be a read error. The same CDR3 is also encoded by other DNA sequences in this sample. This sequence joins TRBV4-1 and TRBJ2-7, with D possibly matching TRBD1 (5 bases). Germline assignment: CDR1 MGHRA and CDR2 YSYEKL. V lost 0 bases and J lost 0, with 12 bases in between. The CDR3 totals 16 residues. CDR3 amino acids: CASSQENLQGSYEQYF. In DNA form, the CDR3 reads TGCGCCAGCAGCCAAGAAAACCTCCAGGGCTCCTACGAGCAGTACTTC.

CDR3 in amino acids: CASSQTSGSSYEQYF. CDR3 nucleotides: TGTGCCAGCAGCCAAACTAGCGGGAGCTCCTACGAGCAGTACTTC. The V and J genes are TRBV9 and TRBJ2-7; TRBD2 matches 11 bases. V dropped 4 bases and J dropped 0; count of bases not matched to a gene: 3. The CDR3 contains 15 residues. The germline V gene encodes CDR1 SGDLS and CDR2 YYNGEE.

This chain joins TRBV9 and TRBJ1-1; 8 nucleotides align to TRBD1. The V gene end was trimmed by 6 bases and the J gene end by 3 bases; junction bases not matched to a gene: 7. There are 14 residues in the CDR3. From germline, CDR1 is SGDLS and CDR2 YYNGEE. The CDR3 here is CASTEPGGYTEAFF. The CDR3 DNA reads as TGTGCCAGCACAGAGCCAGGGGGCTACACTGAAGCTTTCTTT.

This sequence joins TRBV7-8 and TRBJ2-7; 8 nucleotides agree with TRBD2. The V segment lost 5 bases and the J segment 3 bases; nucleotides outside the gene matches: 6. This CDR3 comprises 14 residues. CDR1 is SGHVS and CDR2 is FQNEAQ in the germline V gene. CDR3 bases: TGTGCCAGCAGCCGGAGCGGGAGTATCTACGAGCAGTACTTC. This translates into CASSRSGSIYEQYF.

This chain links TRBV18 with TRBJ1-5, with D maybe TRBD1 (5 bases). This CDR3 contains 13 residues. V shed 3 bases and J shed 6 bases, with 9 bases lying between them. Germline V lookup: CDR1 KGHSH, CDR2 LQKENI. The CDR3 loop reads CASSPSRGQPQHF. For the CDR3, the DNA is TGTGCCAGCTCACCTTCAAGGGGTCAGCCCCAGCATTTT.

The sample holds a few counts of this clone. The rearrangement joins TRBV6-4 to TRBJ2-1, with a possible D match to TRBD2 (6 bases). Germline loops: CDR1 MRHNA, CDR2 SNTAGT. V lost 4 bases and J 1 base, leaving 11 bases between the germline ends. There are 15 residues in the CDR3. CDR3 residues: CASSGQAGSYNEQFF. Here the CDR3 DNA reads TGTGCCAGCAGTGGCCAGGCGGGGTCCTACAATGAGCAGTTCTTC.

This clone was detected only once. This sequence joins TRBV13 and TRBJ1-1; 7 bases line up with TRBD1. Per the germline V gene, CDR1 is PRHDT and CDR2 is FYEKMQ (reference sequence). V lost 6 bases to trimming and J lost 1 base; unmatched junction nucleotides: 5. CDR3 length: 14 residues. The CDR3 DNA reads TGTGCCAGCAGAGGGGGCGCGGGGAACACTGAAGCTTTCTTT. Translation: CASRGGAGNTEAFF.

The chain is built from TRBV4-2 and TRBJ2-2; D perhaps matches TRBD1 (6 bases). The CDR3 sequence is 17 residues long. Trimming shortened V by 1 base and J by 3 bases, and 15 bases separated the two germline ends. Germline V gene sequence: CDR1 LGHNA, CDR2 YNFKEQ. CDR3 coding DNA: TGTGCCAGCAGCCAAGTACCGAGACAGGTTTACACCGGGGAGCTGTTTTTT. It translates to CASSQVPRQVYTGELFF.

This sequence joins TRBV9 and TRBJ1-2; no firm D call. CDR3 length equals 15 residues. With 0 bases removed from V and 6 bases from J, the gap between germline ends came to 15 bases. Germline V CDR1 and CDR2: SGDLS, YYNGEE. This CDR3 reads CASSVGGTGLDGYTF. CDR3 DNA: TGTGCCAGCAGCGTAGGAGGCACCGGTTTGGATGGCTACACCTTC.

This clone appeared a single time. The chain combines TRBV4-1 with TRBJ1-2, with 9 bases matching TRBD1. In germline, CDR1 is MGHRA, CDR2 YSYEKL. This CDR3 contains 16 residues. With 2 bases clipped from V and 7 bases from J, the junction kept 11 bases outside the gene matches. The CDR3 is CASSQNTGGLGLGYTF. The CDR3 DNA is TGCGCCAGCAGCCAAAACACAGGGGGCTTAGGGCTTGGCTACACCTTC.

The CDR3 sequence: CASSQAWTSGRAGGGELFF. CDR3 nucleotide sequence: TGCGCCAGCAGCCAGGCTTGGACTAGCGGGAGGGCCGGCGGCGGGGAGCTGTTTTTT. The chain combines TRBV4-1 with TRBJ2-2; the match to TRBD2 covers 15 bases. The CDR3 covers 19 residues. Germline trimming cut 3 bases from V and 7 bases from J; bases unmatched to any gene: 12. The V gene's germline CDR1 is MGHRA and CDR2 YSYEKL.

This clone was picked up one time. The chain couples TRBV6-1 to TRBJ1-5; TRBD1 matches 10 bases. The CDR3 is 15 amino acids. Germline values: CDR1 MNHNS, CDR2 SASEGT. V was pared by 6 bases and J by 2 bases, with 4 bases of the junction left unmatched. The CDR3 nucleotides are TGTGCCAGCAGCTCCGGGACAGGGGGCAATCAGCCCCAGCATTTT. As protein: CASSSGTGGNQPQHF.

CDR3 DNA: TGCAGCGTTGAATACATCGGGGAGAGGTACAATGAGCAGTTCTTC. It yields the protein CSVEYIGERYNEQFF. The genes are TRBV29-1 and TRBJ2-1, with D maybe TRBD2 (5 bases). CDR1 and CDR2 from the germline V gene are SQVTM and ANQGSEA. CDR3 length: 15 residues. The V gene lost 2 bases and the J gene lost 4 bases, with 15 bases spanning the gap.

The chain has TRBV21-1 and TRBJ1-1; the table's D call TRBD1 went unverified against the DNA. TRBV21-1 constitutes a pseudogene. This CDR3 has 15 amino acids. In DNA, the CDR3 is TGTGCCAGCAGCAAAAGGGACCCCAGGGGCCCTGAAGCTTTCTTT. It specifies CASSKRDPRGPEAFF.

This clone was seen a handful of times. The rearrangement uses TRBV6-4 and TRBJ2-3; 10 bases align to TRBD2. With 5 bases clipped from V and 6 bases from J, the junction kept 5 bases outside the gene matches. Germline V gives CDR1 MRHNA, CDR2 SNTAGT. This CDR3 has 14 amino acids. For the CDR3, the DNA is TGTGCCAGCAGTTTAGCGGGGGGTCATGATACGCAGTATTTT. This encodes CASSLAGGHDTQYF.